This TCR beta chain was sequenced during a study of shared clonotypes between healthy human individuals. The protocol was immunoSEQ multiplex PCR, while the TCRdb copy is restricted to in-frame clones and leaves out a portion. The repertoire consists of about 710,000 clones, with 60% to 75% occurring once and the leading ten covering around 2%. Germline-derived CDR1 and CDR2 are MNHEY and SMNVEV (reference sequence). The CDR3 sequence is 13 residues long. V was clipped by 4 bases and J by 4 bases, with 9 bases between them. The receptor was derived from a woman aged 30 to 39 in good health. The rearrangement joins TRBV27 to TRBJ2-3; D is tentatively TRBD1 or TRBD2 (6 bases each). The sequencing sample was made of memory CD4+ T cells sorted from blood. Regarding subset: CD45RA-negative fraction. CDR3 loop: CASSWGASDTQYF. The CDR3, as DNA: TGTGCCAGCAGTTGGGGGGCATCAGATACGCAGTATTTT.